The next 32 T cell receptor beta chains were all read from a single sample in a study of response to subunit inactivated influenza vaccine. TCRdb reprocessed the RT-PCR reads with MiXCR, giving one entry per CDR3 protein. The sample includes around 600,000 distinct CDR3 sequences, around 11% of them seen just once. Another study also made use of these data, one on T cells expressing NK-cell markers. That publication notes: Synthesis of TCR beta cDNA relied on 5'RACE template switching carrying UMIs.

The specimen comprised PBMCs from blood, sampled on the day of vaccination. The receptors here all came from a man aged 45-65 years who received an inactivated influenza vaccine.

The sample holds a few counts of this clonotype. This chain links TRBV5-1 with TRBJ2-5; D uncertain. V lost 4 bases to trimming and J lost 5 bases, with 9 bases between them. Looked up from germline, CDR1 is SGHRS and CDR2 is YFSETQ. The CDR3 runs to 12 residues. The CDR3 sequence: CASSQTYETQYF. The CDR3 DNA reads as TGCGCCAGCAGCCAAACCTATGAGACCCAGTACTTC.

This clonotype has only a few counts. This sequence joins TRBV28 and TRBJ2-1; no firm D call. The CDR3 totals 12 residues. Trimming removed 3 bases at V and 10 bases at J, with 10 bases between. Germline CDR1 MDHEN, CDR2 SYDVKM. The CDR3 DNA reads as TGTGCCAGCAGTTTCCCGGGTCGGGAGCAGTTCTTC. Amino acid sequence: CASSFPGREQFF. The whole variable domain, remainder taken from reference TRBV28 and TRBJ2-1, is DVKVTQSSRYLVKRTGEKVFLECVQDMDHENMFWYRQDPGLGLRLIYFSYDVKMKEKGDIPEGYSVSREKKERFSLILESASTNQTSMYLCASSFPGREQFFGPGTRLTVL.

This clonotype has a handful of counts. The chain joins TRBV29-1 to TRBJ1-1; D unresolved. The CDR3 spans 13 residues. Germline lookup yields CDR1 SQVTM and CDR2 ANQGSEA. The V and J ends lost 7 bases and 5 bases respectively, with 17 bases between them. As DNA, the CDR3 is TGCAGCGCTCGCGGCGGAGGTATAACTGAAGCTTTCTTT. Its protein is CSARGGGITEAFF.

This clonotype was seen a handful of times. The chain employs TRBV24-1 and TRBJ2-3; weak D call: TRBD1 (5 bases). The CDR3 contains 13 residues. Per the germline V gene, CDR1 is KGHDR and CDR2 is SFDVKD. Deletions cut 0 bases from V and 8 bases from J, with 8 bases between. CDR3 sequence: CATSDLLRGTQYF. DNA of the CDR3: TGTGCCACCAGTGATTTGTTAAGGGGTACGCAGTATTTT.

This clonotype was counted a few times. The chain uses TRBV29-1 and TRBJ2-1; perhaps TRBD1 as D (5 bases). The CDR3 totals 14 residues. Trimming took off 6 bases at V and 8 bases at J, with 20 bases between the two ends. The germline CDR1 and CDR2 sequences are SQVTM and ANQGSEA. The CDR3 coding sequence is TGCAGCGTCGCAACCAAAGGGCTAGGGGATGAGCAGTTCTTC. Amino acid sequence: CSVATKGLGDEQFF.

The rearrangement uses TRBV20-1 and TRBJ2-7, with 7 bases fitting TRBD2. CDR1 and CDR2 (germline): DFQATT, SNEGSKA (reference sequence). This CDR3 has 14 amino acids. V lost 3 bases to trimming and J lost 6 bases; unmatched junction nucleotides: 11. DNA for the CDR3: TGCAGTGCTAGGAAGCCTAGCGGTACCGCCGAGCAGTACTTC. It yields the protein CSARKPSGTAEQYF.

This clonotype was seen a few times. The chain is built from TRBV7-2 and TRBJ2-3, with 8 bases that match TRBD1. Losses at the gene ends were 1 base for V and 4 bases for J; bases not matched to a gene: 7. Germline CDR1 and CDR2: SGHTA and FQGNSA. This CDR3 has 16 amino acids. Here the CDR3 reads CASSLVSGQVADTQYF. CDR3 nucleotides: TGTGCCAGCAGCTTAGTGTCGGGACAGGTCGCAGATACGCAGTATTTT.

V is TRBV11-2 and J is TRBJ2-2; unclear D gene. Trimming stripped 1 base from V and 0 bases from J, with 9 bases between. The CDR3 length is 16 residues. Germline V gives CDR1 SGHAT, CDR2 FQNNGV. The CDR3 nucleotides read TGTGCCAGCAGCTTAGTAGGGCAAGCGAACACCGGGGAGCTGTTTTTT. This encodes CASSLVGQANTGELFF.

The CDR3 sequence is CSARVGTGYLMGRTQYF. CDR3 DNA sequence: TGCAGTGCTAGGGTCGGGACAGGGTACCTAATGGGAAGGACGCAGTATTTT. The chain combines TRBV20-1 with TRBJ2-3; 9 nucleotides align to TRBD1. From germline, CDR1 is DFQATT and CDR2 SNEGSKA (reference sequence). The CDR3 is 17 amino acids. V lost 3 bases, J lost 9 bases, and 19 bases stayed unmatched.

In regard to this clonotype: A read error may account for a junction end that differs from germline. This chain uses TRBV5-5 with TRBJ2-3; 11 nucleotides agree with TRBD2. Germline-derived CDR1 and CDR2 are SGHKS and YYEKEE (reference sequence). This CDR3 has 18 residues. The CDR3 spells CASSLDRRTSGSPAVVDF. CDR3 DNA sequence: TGTGCCAGCAGCTTGGACCGGAGGACTAGCGGGTCTCCGGCAGTAGTGGATTTT.

This clonotype was picked up many times. J is TRBJ1-1 and V is TRBV7-6, with 8 bases lining up with TRBD1. The germline gives CDR1 SGHVS, CDR2 FNYEAQ. CDR3 size: 13 residues. The V gene end was trimmed by 5 bases and the J gene end by 6 bases; junction bases not matched to a gene: 5. The DNA of the CDR3 is TGTGCCAGCAGCCCAGACAGGGGCCCTGAAGCTTTCTTT. Amino acids: CASSPDRGPEAFF.

V usage is TRBV12-3 or TRBV12-4 and J usage is TRBJ2-5; TRBD1 matches 7 bases. This CDR3 is built from 15 residues. J was trimmed by 2 bases and V by 6 bases; bases with no gene match: 9. The CDR3 spells CASSLGDSLQETQYF. The DNA of the CDR3 is TGTGCCAGCAGCCTTGGGGACAGCTTGCAAGAGACCCAGTACTTC.

This chain joins TRBV24-1 and TRBJ2-7; either TRBD1 or TRBD2 may fit D (5 bases each). Trimming took off 12 bases at V and 0 bases at J, with 17 bases between the two ends. Germline V CDR1 and CDR2: KGHDR, SFDVKD. The CDR3 consists of 14 residues. The CDR3 is CAPEGRTLSYEQYF. DNA of the CDR3: TGTGCCCCCGAGGGACGGACGCTCTCCTACGAGCAGTACTTC.

The gene calls are TRBV25-1 and TRBJ2-7; D ambiguous. Trimming stripped 5 bases from V and 0 bases from J, with 11 bases between. This CDR3 comprises 14 residues. Germline assignment: CDR1 MGHDK and CDR2 SYGVNS. CDR3 DNA sequence: TGTGCCAGCAGTACGAAGACAACCTCCTACGAGCAGTACTTC. Its translation: CASSTKTTSYEQYF.

This clonotype was recorded many times. The chain carries TRBV12-3 or TRBV12-4 and TRBJ2-2; TRBD2 matches 8 bases. This CDR3 region has 15 residues. V shed 6 bases, J shed 6 bases, and the junction held 9 bases outside the gene matches. The CDR3 nucleotides read TGTGCCAGCAGCCGCGGGGGGTCGCCCGCCGGGGAGCTGTTTTTT. This sequence encodes CASSRGGSPAGELFF.

In this sample, this clonotype turned up many times. The rearrangement joins TRBV4-3 to TRBJ1-4; 9 bases are a match to TRBD1. Per the germline V gene, CDR1 is LGHNA and CDR2 is YSLEER. With 1 base clipped from V and 4 bases from J, the junction kept 7 bases outside the gene matches. CDR3 length: 17 residues. CDR3 DNA: TGCGCCAGCAGCCAAGCCTGGGACAGGGTCGATAATGAAAAACTGTTTTTT. Amino acids: CASSQAWDRVDNEKLFF.

There are a few counts of this clonotype. The chain couples TRBV20-1 to TRBJ2-2; D not resolved. The CDR3 has 10 residues. Between the trimmed V and J ends, which lost 1 base and 7 bases, there was a span of 1 base. Germline CDR1 and CDR2: DFQATT and SNEGSKA (reference sequence). CDR3: CSARVGELFF. The CDR3 bases are TGCAGTGCTAGAGTCGGGGAGCTGTTTTTT.

This clonotype was detected a few times. The rearrangement uses TRBV28 and TRBJ2-7, with D possibly TRBD2 on 5 matching bases. This CDR3 region has 12 residues. Germline V CDR1 and CDR2: MDHEN, SYDVKM. Trimming left V 10 bases short and J 1 base short, with 11 bases between. For the CDR3, the DNA is TGTGCCACCAGCCGGGGTTCCTACGAGCAGTACTTC. It codes for CATSRGSYEQYF.

The chain carries TRBV11-2 and TRBJ1-2; no definite D call. The CDR3 is 13 residues long. Trimming left V 1 base short and J 8 bases short, with 11 bases between. Germline values: CDR1 SGHAT, CDR2 FQNNGV. CDR3 nucleotide sequence: TGTGCCAGCAGCTTAGTGGCACCTAACGGCTACACCTTC. Its protein is CASSLVAPNGYTF.

This clonotype was seen a handful of times. The V and J genes are TRBV5-1 and TRBJ2-7, with D perhaps matching TRBD1 (6 bases). V lost 6 bases and J lost 1, with 17 bases in between. The CDR3 has 15 amino acids. CDR1 SGHRS and CDR2 YFSETQ come from the germline V gene. CDR3 sequence reads: CASNPGAGVSYEQYF. CDR3 nucleotide sequence: TGCGCCAGCAACCCCGGGGCAGGGGTGTCCTACGAGCAGTACTTC.

The chain couples TRBV27 to TRBJ2-5, with 10 nucleotides matching TRBD1. The CDR3 spans 16 residues. Germline lookup yields CDR1 MNHEY and CDR2 SMNVEV (reference sequence). V shed 5 bases, J shed 6 bases, and the junction held 12 bases outside the gene matches. The CDR3 region is CASSRTGTGVQKTQYF. CDR3 nucleotides: TGTGCCAGCAGTAGGACCGGGACAGGGGTTCAAAAGACCCAGTACTTC.

The chain is built from TRBV6-2 or TRBV6-3 and TRBJ2-3; D is perhaps TRBD2 (6 bases). This CDR3 comprises 14 residues. V shed 6 bases and J shed 4 bases, with 14 bases lying between them. Germline V CDR1 and CDR2: MNHEY, SVGEGT. CDR3 nucleotides: TGTGCCAGCAGATCCCTACGACTAGCAGATACGCAGTATTTT. As protein: CASRSLRLADTQYF.

This clonotype was observed a handful of times. The gene calls are TRBV12-3 or TRBV12-4 and TRBJ2-3; 9 bases match TRBD1. The CDR3 is made up of 16 amino acids. V gave up 5 bases and J gave up 3 bases; unmatched junction bases: 9. The CDR3 protein is CASSLRWGQGTDTQYF. As DNA, the CDR3 is TGTGCCAGCAGTCTTCGATGGGGACAGGGAACAGATACGCAGTATTTT.

In this sample, this clonotype turned up a few times. The V gene is TRBV27, the J gene TRBJ1-1; no firm D call. The CDR3 totals 17 residues. Looked up from germline, CDR1 is MNHEY and CDR2 is SMNVEV (reference sequence). Trimming left V 4 bases short and J 0 bases short, with 18 bases between. The CDR3 DNA sequence: TGTGCCAGCAGTTACGGGTTGGGTACTACCATGAACACTGAAGCTTTCTTT. It translates to CASSYGLGTTMNTEAFF.

This clonotype appeared many times. The chain recombines TRBV27 with TRBJ2-3, with 10 bases that match TRBD2. After removal of 6 bases from V and 2 bases from J, the junction contained 5 bases not matched to a gene. Germline loops: CDR1 MNHEY, CDR2 SMNVEV (reference sequence). The CDR3 extends over 15 amino acids. The chain's CDR3 is CASSLAGANTDTQYF. CDR3 nucleotides: TGTGCCAGCAGCCTAGCGGGGGCCAACACAGATACGCAGTATTTT.

The J gene is TRBJ2-6, the V gene TRBV7-9; D could derive from TRBD1 or TRBD2 (5 bases each). CDR1 is SEHNR, CDR2 FQNEAQ, per germline (reference sequence). The V end was cut by 4 bases, the J end by 0 bases, with 10 bases between. The CDR3 is 16 residues long. CDR3 sequence reads: CASSSGRRSGANVLTF. The DNA for the CDR3 is TGTGCCAGCAGCTCGGGACGTCGCTCTGGGGCCAACGTCCTGACTTTC.

The sample holds a few counts of this clonotype. The rearrangement joins TRBV3-1 to TRBJ2-3, with a tentative D call TRBD2 (5 bases). This CDR3 is 13 amino acids long. V was pared by 5 bases and J by 1 base, with 7 bases between. The V gene's germline CDR1 is LGHDT and CDR2 YNNKEL (reference sequence). CDR3 sequence (DNA): TGTGCCAGCAGCGGGAGAGGCACAGATACGCAGTATTTT. Translating it yields CASSGRGTDTQYF.

The gene calls are TRBV20-1 and TRBJ2-4; TRBD2 agrees at 9 bases. Germline values: CDR1 DFQATT, CDR2 SNEGSKA (reference sequence). Trimming took 1 base from V and 1 from J; bases not matched to a gene: 5. This CDR3 comprises 16 residues. The chain's CDR3 is CSARVREGHAKNIQYF. Written as DNA, the CDR3 is TGCAGTGCTAGAGTGCGGGAGGGCCATGCCAAAAACATTCAGTACTTC.

This clonotype was observed a few times. The J gene is TRBJ1-1, the V gene TRBV20-1; D uncertain. The CDR3 covers 14 residues. Per germline, CDR1 DFQATT and CDR2 SNEGSKA (reference sequence). The germline V and J ends were trimmed by 5 bases and 4 bases, with 17 bases remaining between them. The CDR3 DNA is TGCAGTGCTTCCGCCGCTCTTCGAGCCACTGAAGCTTTCTTT. It specifies CSASAALRATEAFF.

This clonotype was seen ten or more times. This sequence joins TRBV5-1 and TRBJ2-5; possibly TRBD2 for D (5 bases). V lost 2 bases to trimming and J lost 2 bases, with 13 bases between them. The CDR3 has 15 amino acids. Germline values: CDR1 SGHRS, CDR2 YFSETQ. The CDR3 region has the DNA TGCGCCAGCAGCTTCCACCGAGGACTGCAAGAGACCCAGTACTTC. Its translation: CASSFHRGLQETQYF.

This clonotype turned up a few times. V is TRBV9 and J is TRBJ2-1; maybe TRBD2 (6 bases). Germline V gene lookup returns CDR1 SGDLS and CDR2 YYNGEE. The CDR3 loop spans 14 amino acids. V was shortened by 2 bases and J by 7 bases, with 13 bases between the two germline ends. The CDR3 nucleotides are TGTGCCAGCAGCGTGCCGGGACTCAGAAATGAGCAGTTCTTC. It specifies CASSVPGLRNEQFF.

This sequence joins TRBV7-2 and TRBJ2-3, with 7 bases aligning to TRBD2. The CDR3 length is 16 residues. Germline CDR1 SGHTA, CDR2 FQGNSA. The J segment lost 0 bases and the V segment lost 2 bases, leaving 5 bases of the junction unmatched. The CDR3 nucleotides read TGTGCCAGCAGCTTATTGGGGGGGTCCAGCACAGATACGCAGTATTTT. As protein: CASSLLGGSSTDTQYF.